Ten or more counts support the clone carrying this T cell receptor beta chain. Its specificity is not known. Trimming shortened V by 0 bases and J by 0 bases, and 13 bases separated the two germline ends. Germline-derived CDR1 and CDR2 are SGHRS and YFSETQ. This CDR3 comprises 17 residues. The sample comes from a study of human T cells and chemical hapten exposure. Study-wide findings and caveats: Positively correlated with patch test score were the counts of PT1 expanded TCRs.

TCRdb recomputed calls from the RACE reads with MiXCR, one row per CDR3 protein. The sample carries about 87,000 distinct CDR3 sequences, about 8.9% recorded once. Time point indicated: pre-sensitization, week 0. Regarding treatment: therapeutic diphenylcyclopropenone sensitization with weekly scalp DPC. Participating donors were patients with alopecia, aged 18 to 70 years, considered appropriate candidates for DPC. The TCR sequence derives from a woman in her 40s with alopecia areata. Some clones in this sample may be carry-over from other donors' samples. The chain is built from TRBV5-1 and TRBJ1-3; D possibly corresponds to TRBD1 (5 bases). Material: whole blood, obtained in connection with sensitization to the hapten diphenylcyclopropenone (DPC). The CDR3 loop reads CASSLEPGPLSGNTIYF. The CDR3 DNA follows: TGCGCCAGCAGCTTGGAACCGGGACCGCTCTCTGGAAACACCATATATTTT.